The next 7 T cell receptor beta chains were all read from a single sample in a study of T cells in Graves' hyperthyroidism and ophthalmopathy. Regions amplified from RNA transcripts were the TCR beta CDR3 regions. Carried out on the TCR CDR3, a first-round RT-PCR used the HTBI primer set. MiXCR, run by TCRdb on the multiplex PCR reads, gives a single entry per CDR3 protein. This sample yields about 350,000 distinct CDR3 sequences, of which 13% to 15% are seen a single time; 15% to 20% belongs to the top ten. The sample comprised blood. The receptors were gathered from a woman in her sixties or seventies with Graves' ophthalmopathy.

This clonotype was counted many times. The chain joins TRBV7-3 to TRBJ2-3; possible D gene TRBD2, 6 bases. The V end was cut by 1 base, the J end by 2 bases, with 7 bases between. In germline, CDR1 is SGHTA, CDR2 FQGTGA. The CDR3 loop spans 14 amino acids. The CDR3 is CASSLKLATDTQYF. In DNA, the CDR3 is TGTGCCAGCAGCTTAAAACTAGCCACAGATACGCAGTATTTT.

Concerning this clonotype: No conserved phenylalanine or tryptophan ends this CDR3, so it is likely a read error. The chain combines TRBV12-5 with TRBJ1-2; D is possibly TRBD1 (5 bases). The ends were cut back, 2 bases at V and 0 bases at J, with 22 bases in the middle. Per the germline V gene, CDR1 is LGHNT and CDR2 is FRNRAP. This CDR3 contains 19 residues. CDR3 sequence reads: CASGLMGIRGDETNYGYTL. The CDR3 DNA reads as TGTGCTAGTGGTTTGATGGGGATTCGGGGCGACGAAACTAACTATGGCTACACCCTC.

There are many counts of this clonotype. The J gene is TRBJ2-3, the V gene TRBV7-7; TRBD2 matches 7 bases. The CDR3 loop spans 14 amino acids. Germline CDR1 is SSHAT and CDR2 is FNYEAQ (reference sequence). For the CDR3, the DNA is TGTGCTAGCGCCAGCGGGACCGACACAGATACGCAGTATTTT. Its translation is CASASGTDTDTQYF.

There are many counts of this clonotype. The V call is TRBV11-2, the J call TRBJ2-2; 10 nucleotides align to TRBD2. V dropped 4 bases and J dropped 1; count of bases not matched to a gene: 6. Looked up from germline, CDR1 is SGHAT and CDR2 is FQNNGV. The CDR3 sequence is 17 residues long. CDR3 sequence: CASSSLLAGENTGELFF. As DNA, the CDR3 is TGTGCCAGCAGCTCCCTCCTAGCGGGAGAGAACACCGGGGAGCTGTTTTTT.

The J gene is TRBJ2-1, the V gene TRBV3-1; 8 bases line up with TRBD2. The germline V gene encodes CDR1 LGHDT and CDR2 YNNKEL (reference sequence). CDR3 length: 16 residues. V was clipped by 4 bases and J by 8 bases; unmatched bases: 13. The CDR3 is CASSRTGGRRLDEQFF. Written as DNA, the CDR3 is TGTGCCAGCAGCCGTACGGGAGGGCGACGACTGGATGAGCAGTTCTTC.

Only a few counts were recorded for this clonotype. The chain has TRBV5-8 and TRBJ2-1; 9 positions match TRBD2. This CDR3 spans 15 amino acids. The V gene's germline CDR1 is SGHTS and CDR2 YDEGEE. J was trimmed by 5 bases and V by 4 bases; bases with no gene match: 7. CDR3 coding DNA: TGTGCCAGCAGCCGGGGACTAGCCCCCCACAATGAGCAGTTCTTC. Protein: CASSRGLAPHNEQFF.

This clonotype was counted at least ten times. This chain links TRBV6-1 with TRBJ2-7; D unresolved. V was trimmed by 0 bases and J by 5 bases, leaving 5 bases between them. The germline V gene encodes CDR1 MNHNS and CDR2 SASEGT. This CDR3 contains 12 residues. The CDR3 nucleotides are TGTGCCAGCAGTGAAGCGTTCAACGAGCAGTACTTC. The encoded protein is CASSEAFNEQYF.